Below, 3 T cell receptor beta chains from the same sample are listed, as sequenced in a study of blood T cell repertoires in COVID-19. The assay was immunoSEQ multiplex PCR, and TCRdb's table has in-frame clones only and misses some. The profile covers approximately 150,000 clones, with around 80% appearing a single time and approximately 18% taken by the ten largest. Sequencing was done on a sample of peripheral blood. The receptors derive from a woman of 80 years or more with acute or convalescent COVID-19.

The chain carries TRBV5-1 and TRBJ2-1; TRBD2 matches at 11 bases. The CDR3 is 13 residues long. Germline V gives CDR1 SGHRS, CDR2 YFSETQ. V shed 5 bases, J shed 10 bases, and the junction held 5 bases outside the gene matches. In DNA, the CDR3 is TGCGCCAGCAGGACTAGCGGGGTGTTAGAGCAGTTCTTC. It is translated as CASRTSGVLEQFF.

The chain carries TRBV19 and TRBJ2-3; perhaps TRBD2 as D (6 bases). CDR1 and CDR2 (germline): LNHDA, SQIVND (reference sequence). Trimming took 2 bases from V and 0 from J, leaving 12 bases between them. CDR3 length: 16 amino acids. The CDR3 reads CASSIRAGTSTDTQYF. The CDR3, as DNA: TGTGCCAGTAGTATAAGGGCGGGGACGAGCACAGATACGCAGTATTTT.

The CDR3 sequence is CASSLSRTSNEQFF. Here the CDR3 DNA reads TGCGCCAGCAGCTTGAGTAGGACAAGCAATGAGCAGTTCTTC. The chain employs TRBV5-1 and TRBJ2-1; D possibly corresponds to TRBD1 (5 bases). Germline V lookup: CDR1 SGHRS, CDR2 YFSETQ. The CDR3 loop spans 14 amino acids. Trimming left V 1 base short and J 6 bases short, with 11 bases between.